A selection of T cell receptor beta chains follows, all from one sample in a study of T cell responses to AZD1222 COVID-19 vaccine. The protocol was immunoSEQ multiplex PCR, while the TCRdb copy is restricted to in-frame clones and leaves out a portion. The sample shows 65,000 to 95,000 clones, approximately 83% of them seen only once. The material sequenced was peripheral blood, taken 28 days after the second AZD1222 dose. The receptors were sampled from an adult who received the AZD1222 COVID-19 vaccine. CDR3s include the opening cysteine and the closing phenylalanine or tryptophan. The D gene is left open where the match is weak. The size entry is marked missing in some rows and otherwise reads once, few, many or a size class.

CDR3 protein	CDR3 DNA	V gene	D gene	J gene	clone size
CASSLGRIRSGANVLTF	TGCGCCAGCAGCCTCGGACGGATTAGGTCTGGGGCCAACGTCCTGACTTTC	TRBV4-1	-	TRBJ2-6	-
CASSRDLNSNGYTF	TGCGCCAGCAGCCGGGACCTCAATTCGAATGGCTACACCTTC	TRBV5-1	-	TRBJ1-2	-
CASSLGTNTQYF	TGCGCCAGCAGCTTGGGTACTAATACGCAGTATTTT	TRBV5-1	-	TRBJ2-3	-
CASSLGGQETQYF	TGTGCCAGCAGCTTGGGGGGCCAAGAGACCCAGTACTTC	TRBV7-9	-	TRBJ2-5	-
CASSQVLQGNGYTF	TGTGCCAGCAGCCAAGTCCTACAGGGGAATGGCTACACCTTC	TRBV3-1/TRBV3-2	TRBD1	TRBJ1-2	-
CASSGPLGGRDDGYTF	TGTGCCAGCAGTGGGCCCCTGGGGGGGCGCGATGATGGCTACACCTTC	TRBV2	-	TRBJ1-2	-
CASTEPTGQSEQYF	TGTGCCAGCACCGAACCAACGGGACAAAGCGAGCAGTACTTC	TRBV28	-	TRBJ2-7	-
CASSQGGQGTDTQYF	TGTGCCAGCAGCCAAGGGGGACAGGGCACAGATACGCAGTATTTT	TRBV4-2	TRBD1	TRBJ2-3	-
CASSSRGTSGGGEQFF	TGTGCCAGTAGTTCCCGAGGGACTAGCGGGGGAGGTGAGCAGTTCTTC	TRBV19	TRBD2	TRBJ2-1	-
CASSFLSQTDTQYF	TGTGCCAGCAGCTTTTTGAGCCAGACAGATACGCAGTATTTT	TRBV5-5	-	TRBJ2-3	-
CSVEGTVRRAGEAFF	TGCAGCGTGGAAGGGACAGTCCGAAGGGCCGGTGAAGCTTTCTTT	TRBV29-1	TRBD1	TRBJ1-1	-
CASSDREGQPQHF	TGTGCCAGCAGTGACAGGGAAGGGCAGCCCCAGCATTTT	TRBV6-1	-	TRBJ1-5	-
CASRYGERGDGYTF	TGTGCCAGCAGATACGGGGAGAGGGGCGATGGCTACACCTTC	TRBV5-8	-	TRBJ1-2	-
CASSHTGQGGQPQHF	TGTGCCAGCAGTCACACCGGACAGGGTGGGCAGCCCCAGCATTTT	TRBV6-5	TRBD1	TRBJ1-5	-
CASSGYYGYTF	TGTGCCAGCAGCGGTTACTATGGCTACACCTTC	TRBV28	-	TRBJ1-2	-
CASSPPTGAKNSPLHF	TGTGCCAGCAGTCCCCCCACAGGGGCTAAGAATTCACCCCTCCACTTT	TRBV27	TRBD1	TRBJ1-6	once
CASSQEAGAGQGYNEQFF	TGTGCCAGCAGCCAAGAGGCTGGGGCGGGACAGGGATACAATGAGCAGTTCTTC	TRBV3-1/TRBV3-2	TRBD1	TRBJ2-1	-
CASSLSSGYGYTF	TGTGCCAGCAGTCTATCCTCAGGCTATGGCTACACCTTC	TRBV27	-	TRBJ1-2	once
CASSFSQRGADEQFF	TGTGCCAGCAGCTTTAGTCAGCGGGGGGCCGATGAGCAGTTCTTC	TRBV11-3	TRBD2	TRBJ2-1	-
CASSDGSPGDTQYF	TGTGCCAGCAGCGACGGGTCTCCGGGAGATACGCAGTATTTT	TRBV11-3	-	TRBJ2-3	-
CASSFTGNTDTQYF	TGCGCCAGCAGCTTTACCGGTAACACAGATACGCAGTATTTT	TRBV5-1	-	TRBJ2-3	-
CASSINRDSYGYTF	TGTGCCAGTAGTATCAACCGGGACAGCTATGGCTACACCTTC	TRBV19	TRBD1	TRBJ1-2	-
CASTPVGFSGYTF	TGTGCCAGCACCCCCGTGGGCTTTAGTGGCTACACCTTC	TRBV12-3/TRBV12-4	-	TRBJ1-2	-
CASSQDLGEVETQYF	TGCGCCAGCAGCCAAGATTTGGGGGAGGTAGAGACCCAGTACTTC	TRBV4-1	-	TRBJ2-5	once
CASSSYEGDRTEAFF	TGCGCCAGCAGCTCATATGAGGGGGATAGGACTGAAGCTTTCTTT	TRBV5-1	-	TRBJ1-1	-
CASSLGSNYEQYF	TGTGCCAGCAGCTTAGGTTCTAACTACGAGCAGTACTTC	TRBV7-8	-	TRBJ2-7	-
CASSFQSGPDTQYF	TGTGCCAGCAGCTTCCAATCAGGCCCAGATACGCAGTATTTT	TRBV7-2	-	TRBJ2-3	-
CASTDSGRLLTDTQYF	TGTGCCAGCACCGACAGTGGGCGGCTCCTCACAGATACGCAGTATTTT	TRBV5-4	-	TRBJ2-3	-
CASISRDLEETQYF	TGTGCCAGCATTAGCAGGGATTTAGAAGAGACCCAGTACTTC	TRBV6-5	-	TRBJ2-5	-
CASSEHGLSNQPQHF	TGTGCCAGCAGTGAACACGGCTTAAGCAATCAGCCCCAGCATTTT	TRBV6-1	-	TRBJ1-5	-
CATSDSSVSGRETQYF	TGTGCCACCAGTGATTCATCGGTATCAGGGAGGGAGACCCAGTACTTC	TRBV24-1	-	TRBJ2-5	-
CASGLTTQGEETQYF	TGTGCTAGTGGTTTGACAACCCAGGGGGAAGAGACCCAGTACTTC	TRBV12-5	TRBD1	TRBJ2-5	-
CASSRSSGVDGELFF	TGCGCCAGCAGCCGATCTAGTGGGGTTGACGGGGAGCTGTTTTTT	TRBV5-1	-	TRBJ2-2	-
CASSYTFVGQYF	TGTGCCAGCAGTTACACGTTCGTAGGCCAGTACTTC	TRBV6-6	-	TRBJ2-5	-